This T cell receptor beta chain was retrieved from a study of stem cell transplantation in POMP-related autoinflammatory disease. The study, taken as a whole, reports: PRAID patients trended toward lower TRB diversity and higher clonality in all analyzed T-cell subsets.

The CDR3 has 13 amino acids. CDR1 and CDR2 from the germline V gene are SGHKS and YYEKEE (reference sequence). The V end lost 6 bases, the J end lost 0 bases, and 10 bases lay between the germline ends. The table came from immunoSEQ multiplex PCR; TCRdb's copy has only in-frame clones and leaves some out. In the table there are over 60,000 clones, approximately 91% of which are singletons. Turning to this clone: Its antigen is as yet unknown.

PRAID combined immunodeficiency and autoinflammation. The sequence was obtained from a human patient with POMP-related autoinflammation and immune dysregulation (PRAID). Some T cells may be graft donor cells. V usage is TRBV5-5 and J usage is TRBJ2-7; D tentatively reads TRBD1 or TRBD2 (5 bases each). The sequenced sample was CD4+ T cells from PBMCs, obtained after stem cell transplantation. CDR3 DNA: TGTGCCAGCACCCCTGGGGGCTCCTACGAGCAGTACTTC. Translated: CASTPGGSYEQYF.